The present T cell receptor beta chain was sequenced within a study of cytomegalovirus exposure and HLA in healthy donors. Study-wide findings and caveats: Specificity of a few CMV-associated chains for CMV antigens was verified in vitro. Later work found most CMV-associated TCR beta chains apparently HLA-restricted. Cytomegalovirus-associated TCR beta chains were listed, numbering some 150.

With 60 Vbeta and 13 Jbeta primers, the PCR was carried out. Authors' methods: An analysis performed later counted 75 million to 80 million unique TCR beta chains (approximately 10 million of them shared). TCRdb keeps only in-frame clones here, not all; method: immunoSEQ multiplex PCR. Clonal size and the V and J genes are those of that table, whereas D and trimming came from the DNA. The data hold some 130,000 clones, with approximately 80% observed a single time. This clone was counted between two and nine times. Antigen: not known. Other DNA sequences in this specimen translate into the identical CDR3. Material for sequencing was PBMCs. The origin of this receptor is a male donor in good health and CMV-seronegative.

DNA of the CDR3: TGTGCCAGCAGTGAAGCCGGGGACACCGGGGAGCTGTTTTTT. It yields the protein CASSEAGDTGELFF. The V gene is TRBV6-1, the J gene TRBJ2-2; D may be TRBD2 (5 bases). The CDR3 has 14 residues. The V gene lost 0 bases and the J gene lost 3 bases, with 5 bases spanning the gap. Germline V lookup: CDR1 MNHNS, CDR2 SASEGT.